The present TCR beta chain was sequenced within a study of blood T cell repertoires in COVID-19 (dated by TCRdb to 2018 to 2020). With respect to the entire study: Samples covering the acute and convalescent phases of COVID-19 were provided by collaborators in the United States, Italy and Spain. Samples came from the ongoing ImmuneRACE study (first 160 participants) plus 1,254 subjects from 6 global collaborators. HLA class I and class II types, where available, came from metadata supplied by the sample provider rather than from assay-based typing. The material from the prospective study consisted of cDNA or gDNA derived from T cells, B-cell-depleted T cells, or PBMCs. The repertoires were released in a freely available public database meant as a resource for research on the immune response to SARS-CoV-2. Nearly every sample came with metadata listing a de-identified subject ID, COVID-19 status, age in years and sex. Subjects who had been exposed to COVID-19, were actively infected with it, or had recovered from it provided the deeply sampled blood TCRbeta repertoires that made up the dataset. Broad study findings and their caveats: The amount of clinical and demographic metadata varied by source and participant and was provided uncurated.

TCRbeta CDR3 regions were amplified from genomic DNA by means of the immunoSEQ Assay, a bias-controlled multiplex PCR. In the source study's methods: The number of nucleated cells in each sample was estimated from the amplification of reference gene primers within the assay. Sequence reads were collapsed and filtered to measure the absolute abundance of every unique TCRbeta CDR3 rearrangement. Productive Simpson clonality was computed per sample as the square root of Simpson's diversity index over productive rearrangements. TCRdb holds this immuneACCESS table with in-frame rearrangements only. Some clones are missing; in checked studies, unresolved V genes explain under half, and the rest has no known cause. Clonal size and the V and J genes are those of that table, whereas D and trimming came from the DNA. In all, the sample holds roughly 45,000 clones, and approximately 82% of those were seen once. The ten largest clones add up to 10% to 15% of the sample.

Sequences SGHNT (CDR1) and YENEEA (CDR2) are obtained from the germline V gene. At the junction V is shortened by 1 base and J by 2 bases; bases outside the gene matches: 7. There are 16 amino acids in the CDR3, from cysteine to phenylalanine inclusive. Of the read, only the CDR3 DNA is kept; its 48 bases are in frame from base 1. The collaborating institutions used their own protocols to collect whole blood in K2EDTA tubes. For TCRbeta analysis, collaborators shipped samples in one of three forms: frozen whole blood, isolated PBMCs, or DNA extracted from either of those sample types. Concerning this clone itself: This receptor's antigen is unknown. No base-level quality is on record; no much larger clone is a single base apart.

The TCR was taken from a human donor in a cohort sampled during active COVID-19. Recombination linked TRBV11-3 to TRBJ2-5, with TRBD1 matching 7 junction bases. The sequenced material came from peripheral blood. The CDR3 reads as follows: CASSLVTRTGQETQYF. The nucleotides are TGTGCCAGCAGCTTAGTGACCAGGACAGGACAAGAGACCCAGTACTTC.